The T cell receptor (beta chain) under discussion was sequenced for a study of T cell responses to AZD1222 COVID-19 vaccine (dated by TCRdb to about 2021). With regard to the full study: A total of about 240 trial participants underwent TCR sequencing, of whom nearly 210 received two doses of AZD1222 and about 26 received two doses of the MenACWY control vaccine. Enrollment into the trials was organized by age into subgroups of 18-55, 56-69 and 70-plus years, and those subgroups contained roughly 150, 30 and 60 TCR-sequenced participants, respectively.

The CDR3 regions of human TCRbeta chains were analyzed by immunosequencing. Per the original workflow: Repertoire TCRs were checked for matches against a reference library of SARS-CoV-2-specific TCRs that had been generated using the MIRA antigen-specificity platform. Breadth meant the fraction of unique TCRs that were SARS-CoV-2-associated, whereas depth meant the fraction of total T cells that were SARS-CoV-2-associated. Using the MIRA data, each spike-specific TCR was assigned both to the spike region to which the TCR was reactive and to a CD4 or CD8 class. Log10-transformed breadth and depth values were compared by one-way ANOVA with Sidak's multiple comparisons tests. Drawn from immuneACCESS, this table holds only the in-frame rearrangements with V and J called that TCRdb kept. Clones are partly lost; checked studies trace under half to an unresolved V gene and leave the rest unexplained. That table is the source of V, J and clone size, and D and trimming were worked out from the DNA. Counted in this sample were 90,000 to 120,000 clones; about 85% of them appeared once. In total, the top ten clones hold 4.8% of the sample.

The sample's time point, from its label and the paper: about 28 days (+/-7) after the second vaccine dose. Because spike-specific TCR depth and breadth did not differ between the two schedules, AZD1222 recipients who got a second dose at roughly 4 weeks were pooled with those who got a second dose at roughly 12 weeks. The vaccinee samples were drawn from two UK trials, COV001 and COV002, one of which was a single-blind randomized controlled phase 2/3 trial testing AZD1222 (ChAdOx1 nCoV-19) in healthy adults. Trial participant PBMC samples were collected at day 0 and day 28 after the second dose for TCRbeta chain sequencing. To note about this clone: The clone's antigen remains unknown. The record has no base qualities; no much larger clone is one base away.

Summary of the overall study and its limitations: Participants were mostly white British, with more females than males. The authors suggested clonal diversity may have been underestimated. After two AZD1222 doses, spike-specific TCR breadth and depth were significantly higher than at day 0 and than in MenACWY recipients. In the small 56-69-year group, the increase in depth fell short of significance, most likely because of low power. Because no day 14 peak-response samples were available, repertoires were characterized only after the peak T cell response. Conclusions about previously exposed vaccinees are limited, since just five or six AZD1222 recipients were seropositive for SARS-CoV-2 at baseline. The vaccine-associated CD4 TCRs covered the entire spike protein, and the dominant responses fell in regions 160-218 and 743-854. Epitopes outside the regions mutated in the B.1.351 and B.1.1.7 variants were reportedly recognized by nearly half of the unique spike-specific TCRs.

Trimming takes 5 bases from V and 4 bases from J, and the germline ends sit 14 bases apart. Taken from cysteine to phenylalanine, the CDR3 has 14 residues. The CDR3 DNA has 42 bases and is translated from base 1. As encoded in the germline V gene (reference sequence), CDR1 is SEHNR while CDR2 is FQNEAQ. The material was peripheral blood, obtained 28 days after the second AZD1222 dose. The rearranged chain carries TRBV7-9 and TRBJ1-1, with the D gene call left open. The TCR originated in an adult who received the AZD1222 COVID-19 vaccine. The DNA reads TGTGCCAGCAGCCCGGGCTCCCGGGGCACTGAAGCTTTCTTT. Translation gives CASSPGSRGTEAFF. When the CDR3 is completed using the reference TRBV7-9 and TRBJ1-1 genes on either side, the full variable domain is DTGVSQNPRHKITKRGQNVTFRCDPISEHNRLYWYRQTLGQGPEFLTYFQNEAQLEKSRLLSDRFSAERPKGSFSTLEIQRTEQGDSAMYLCASSPGSRGTEAFFGQGTRLTVV.